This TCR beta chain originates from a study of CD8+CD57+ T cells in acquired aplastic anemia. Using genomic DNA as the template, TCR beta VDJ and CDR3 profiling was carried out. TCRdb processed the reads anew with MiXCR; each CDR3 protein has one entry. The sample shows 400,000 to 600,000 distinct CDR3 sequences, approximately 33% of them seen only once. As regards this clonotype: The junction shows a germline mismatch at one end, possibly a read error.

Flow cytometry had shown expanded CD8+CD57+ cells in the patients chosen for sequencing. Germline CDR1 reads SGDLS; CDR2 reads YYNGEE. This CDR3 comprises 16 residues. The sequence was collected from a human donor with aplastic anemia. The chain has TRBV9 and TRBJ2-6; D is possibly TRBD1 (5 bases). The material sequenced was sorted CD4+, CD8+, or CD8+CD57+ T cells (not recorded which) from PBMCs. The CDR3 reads CASSVGAGIGVNVLTF. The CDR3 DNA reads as TGTGCCAGCAGCGTAGGGGCAGGGATTGGGGTCAACGTCCTGACTTTC.